This TCR beta chain comes out of a study of monozygotic twins with inflammatory bowel disease. General study results and limits: Patients with IBD had less TCRbeta diversity (inverse Simpson) than their healthy co-twins. Repertoire similarity did not differ between concordant and discordant twins, perhaps due to limited power.

This CDR3 region has 14 residues. Looked up from germline, CDR1 is DFQATT and CDR2 is SNEGSKA (reference sequence). Points on this clonotype: The antigen is undetermined.

The TCR libraries each used total RNA (approximately 3,200 ng per library). TCRalpha along with TCRbeta cDNA was subjected to two nested PCRs lasting 16 and 9 cycles. For each CDR3 protein, TCRdb gives one entry from its re-call of the 5' RACE reads, without DNA. This sample's table has just over 300,000 distinct CDR3 sequences. Input material: blood. The chain joins TRBV20-1 to TRBJ1-2; TCRdb's assignment of TRBD1 cannot be checked, as there is no DNA. The sequence came from a human donor with ulcerative colitis or Crohn's disease, or a healthy co-twin of an affected twin (not recorded which). The CDR3 loop is CSVSNGQAMNGYTF.